The following is a TCR beta chain sequence with its context. Its antigen is unidentified. This sample is part of a study of T cell repertoires in cytomegalovirus infection. The wider study: Recently identified HLA-C-restricted CMV epitopes were used, and well-studied HLA-B-restricted CMV epitopes were used as well. Public TCR beta signature analysis indicated the presence of both CMV infection and matching HLA type.

TCRdb itself ran the reads through MiXCR, one entry per CDR3 protein. The top ten hold roughly 17% of the sample, which has about 500,000 distinct CDR3 sequences, more than 30% seen once. General study points: HLA-C-restricted CMV clonotypes gave the most frequent clonotype in two of eight donors. Carriage of CMV together with the relevant HLA was identifiable through cumulative public TCR beta family frequency.

The receptor's source is a human donor in good health (CMV status not recorded). Some clones in this sample may be carry-over from other donors' samples. Sequences were derived from cultured PBMCs, sampled from culture after CMV antigen stimulation.

The CDR3 is CASSSAEQFF. For the CDR3, the DNA is TGTGCCAGCAGTAGCGCTGAGCAGTTCTTC. J is TRBJ2-1 and V is TRBV11-2; D might be TRBD2 (5 bases). Trimming removed 6 bases from V and 9 bases from J, with 6 bases in between. This CDR3 region has 10 residues. The germline CDR1 and CDR2 sequences are SGHAT and FQNNGV.